This T cell receptor (beta chain) stems from a study of T cells in Graves' hyperthyroidism and ophthalmopathy. Study-level findings and limits: Among thyroid clonotypes expanded above 0.001, most also appeared in blood.

Across 18 months, stable Graves' hyperthyroidism was marked by no progression to ophthalmopathy. PBMCs were collected from an approximately 9.3 ml volume of fresh peripheral blood. Germline values: CDR1 SGHTA, CDR2 FQGNSA. The trim removed 2 bases at V and 6 bases at J, leaving 6 bases unmatched. This CDR3 has 14 residues. TCR beta CDR3 sequences were amplified from RNA transcripts. RT-PCR in the first round (using the HTBI primer set) targeted the TCR CDR3. Via MiXCR, TCRdb re-called the multiplex PCR reads, giving one row per CDR3 protein. The data hold just under 750,000 distinct CDR3 sequences, with around 40% observed a single time. This clonotype was seen more than once but under ten times. Its matching antigen is unknown.

The rearrangement joins TRBV7-2 to TRBJ2-7; 8 positions agree with TRBD1. The receptor was isolated from a woman aged 35 to 49 with Graves' hyperthyroidism. Sequenced input: blood. The CDR3: CASSLQGARGEQYF. CDR3 nucleotide sequence: TGTGCCAGCAGCTTACAGGGGGCGCGGGGCGAGCAGTACTTC. Using reference TRBV7-2 and TRBJ2-7 for the parts outside the CDR3, the full variable domain is GAGVSQSPSNKVTEKGKDVELRCDPISGHTALYWYRQSLGQGLEFLIYFQGNSAPDKSGLPSDRFSAERTGGSVSTLTIQRTQQEDSAVYLCASSLQGARGEQYFGPGTRLTVT.